This T cell receptor beta chain derives from a study of T-cell memory formation after mild COVID-19. TCRdb fed the 5' RACE reads into MiXCR, producing one record per CDR3 protein. The table lists tens of thousands of distinct CDR3 sequences, about a sixth of them singletons. Overall study results and limits: Clones shrinking from day 15 to 85 showed even CD4/CD8 mixes; later expanders tilted CD4+. Second-wave clones peaking on day 37 lacked confirmed SARS-CoV-2 specificity. Cross-reactive memory appears to have joined, as suggested by some responding clones showing up in pre-infection memory. CD8+ contracting clones occupied EMRA, while CD4+ ones occupied mainly CM and EM.

CDR3 size: 16 residues. Trimming removed 6 bases from V and 6 bases from J, with 20 bases in between. CDR1 and CDR2 from the germline V gene are SGHTA and FQGTGA. This clonotype occurred a few times. Its antigen is not known. The V and J genes are TRBV7-3 and TRBJ1-4; D not certain. Specimen: PBMCs or a T cell subset sorted from them (not recorded which). The TCR comes from an adult woman who had mild COVID-19 (a few samples of this study predate the infection). Cell type and time point are not known. In DNA form, the CDR3 reads TGTGCCAGCAGTTCTGGACCGGATCCCTTAGATGAAAAACTGTTTTTT. Its protein product is CASSSGPDPLDEKLFF.